This TCR beta chain was retrieved from a study of T cells in women clearing cervical HPV infection. The method was immunoSEQ multiplex PCR; TCRdb's version includes in-frame clones alone and lacks a portion of them. The repertoire table contains approximately 40,000 clones. This CDR3 is 16 amino acids long. Trimming shortened V by 5 bases and J by 2 bases, and 19 bases separated the two germline ends. CDR1 and CDR2 (germline): SGHNT, YYREEE (reference sequence). In regard to this clone: The read terminates 3 residues before the CDR3 end, so the remaining end is supplied by the germline J gene.

V and J are TRBV5-4 and TRBJ1-2; D is perhaps TRBD1 (6 bases). This clonotype was sampled from a woman between 18 and 70 years old with a cervical HPV16 infection that either progressed to CIN3+ or cleared (not recorded which). Sequencing input: blood buffy coat. CDR3 DNA (partial): TGTGCCAGCAGGTTACGCAATTCCGGGACAAACTATGGC. Its protein product is CASRLRNSGTNYG. The CDR3 reads in full as CASRLRNSGTNYGYTF.